This T cell receptor (beta chain) was obtained from a study of beta chain features in type 1 diabetes (dated by TCRdb to 2016 to 2019). In the study overall: No differences in mean age, gender distribution, total cell number or subset yield were found between patients and healthy donors. A total of 85 million to 140 million sorted cells were examined across all samples, and a strong correlation was observed between cell number per subset and RNA yield. In the study, recently diagnosed type 1 diabetes patients and matched healthy donors were compared on the TCRB repertoires of their sorted circulating CD4+ T cell subsets. Regulatory and stem cell-like memory subsets were obtained from only 8 patients and roughly 8 healthy donors, while naive and central memory subsets were obtained from all 28 donors.

Study-wide conclusions, independent of this receptor: PCR might favor shorter templates, but patient and control samples were amplified and corrected together, so any skew would affect both groups equally. In all four CD4+ subsets, TCRB CDR3 length was moderately but significantly shorter in type 1 diabetes patients. Only small numbers of individuals were included in the HLA sub-analyses, which left unresolved whether HLA type had any influence on TCRB rearrangement. Naive, central memory and regulatory TCRB repertoires appeared more similar among patients than among healthy donors. Because cDNA was sequenced instead of genomic DNA, highly expressing activated cells could be over-represented, though the groups showed no difference in activation or CD3 levels. At VDJ recombination sites, patients with type 1 diabetes made fewer insertions and deleted more nucleotides, a pattern implying thymic rearrangement abnormalities.

Reading the germline V gene gives CDR1 SNHLY and CDR2 FYNNEI. Trimming takes 6 bases from V and 7 bases from J, and the germline ends sit 10 bases apart. The CDR3 runs 12 residues from the cysteine to the phenylalanine. The DNA shown is the 36-base CDR3, in frame from base 1. All of the isolated RNA was reverse transcribed with the High Capacity cDNA Reverse Transcription Kit, so expressed TCRB transcripts were sequenced. Deep immunoSEQ sequencing was performed on naive, central memory and regulatory T cell samples, with an average of about 3.6 million total reads per sample. After sorted cells were lysed in RLT buffer, RNA was extracted with DNase-treated RNeasy Micro or Mini kits, with the choice depending on cell number. To prevent cross-contamination, every cell subset was processed on its own, while patient and healthy donor samples were processed together. The immunoSEQ multiplex PCR was used to amplify TCRB sequences from cDNA, generating 87-bp fragments that spanned the CDR3 region. Sequencing of the amplicons was done on the Illumina HiSeq platform. The paper's processing steps were these. Synthetic template baselines were used to correct PCR bias computationally, reads within Hamming distance 2 were collapsed together, and singletons that could not be merged were discarded. By aligning reads against IMGT, V, D and J genes, CDR3 length, and insertions or deletions at six rearrangement sites were assigned. Within each subset, clonotype counts were normalized to sorted cell number, and only after that were true diversity and Gini coefficients computed with the tcR R package. The overlap coefficient, calculated on TCRB nucleotide sequences, was used to quantify repertoire sharing. As a proxy for the pre-selection repertoire, out-of-frame TCRB sequences from naive cells were analyzed. TCRdb stores this immuneACCESS table with in-frame sequences only. Part of the clones is absent; in the studies checked, under half of the shortfall reflects unresolved V genes, and no reason is known for the rest. The DNA was the basis for D and trimming; V, J and clone size are from that table. This sample has 300,000 to 400,000 clones in its table, and roughly an eighth of those were observed once. Of the sample, less than 0.02% is held by the ten largest clones.

From each donor, a single peripheral blood sample of roughly 0.11 L on average was drawn into heparinised tubes. Naive, central memory, regulatory and stem cell-like memory CD4+ T cells were sorted on a BD FACSAria II using a panel including CD45RO, CCR7, CD25, CD127, CD95 and CD27. All sorted populations exceeded 95% purity. Right away, PBMCs were isolated by Lymphoprep density gradient centrifugation and were stained directly, with no culture step. So that batch effects would be minimized, each experiment stained and sorted samples in pairs, pairing one healthy donor with one patient. This clone has just a few counts. Its target antigen remains unknown. No much larger clonotype is one base removed from it; base qualities were not supplied.

What was sequenced was naive CD4+ T cells from blood. The cell subset or site label corresponds to: true naive CD4+ T cells. This TCR derives from a man aged 18-30 years in good health. The rearrangement joined TRBV2 to TRBJ2-4; perhaps TRBD1 is the D gene, with 5 bases matching. CDR3 sequence: CASSGTGNIQYF. The nucleotide sequence is TGTGCCAGCAGCGGTACAGGCAACATTCAGTACTTC.